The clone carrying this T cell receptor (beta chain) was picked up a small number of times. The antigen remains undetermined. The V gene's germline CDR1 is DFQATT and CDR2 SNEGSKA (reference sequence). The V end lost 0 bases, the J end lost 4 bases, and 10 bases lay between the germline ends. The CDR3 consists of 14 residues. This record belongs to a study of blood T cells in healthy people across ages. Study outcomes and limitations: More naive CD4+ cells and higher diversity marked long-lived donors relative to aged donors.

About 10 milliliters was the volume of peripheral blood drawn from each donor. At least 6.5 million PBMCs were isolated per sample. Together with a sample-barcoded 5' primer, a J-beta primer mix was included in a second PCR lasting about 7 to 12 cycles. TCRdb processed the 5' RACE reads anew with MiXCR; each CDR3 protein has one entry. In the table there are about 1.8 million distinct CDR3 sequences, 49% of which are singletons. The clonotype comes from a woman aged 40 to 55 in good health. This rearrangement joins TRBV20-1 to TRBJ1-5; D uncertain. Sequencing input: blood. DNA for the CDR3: TGCAGTGCTAGAGATCCCCAGGTGAATCAGCCCCAGCATTTT. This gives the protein CSARDPQVNQPQHF.